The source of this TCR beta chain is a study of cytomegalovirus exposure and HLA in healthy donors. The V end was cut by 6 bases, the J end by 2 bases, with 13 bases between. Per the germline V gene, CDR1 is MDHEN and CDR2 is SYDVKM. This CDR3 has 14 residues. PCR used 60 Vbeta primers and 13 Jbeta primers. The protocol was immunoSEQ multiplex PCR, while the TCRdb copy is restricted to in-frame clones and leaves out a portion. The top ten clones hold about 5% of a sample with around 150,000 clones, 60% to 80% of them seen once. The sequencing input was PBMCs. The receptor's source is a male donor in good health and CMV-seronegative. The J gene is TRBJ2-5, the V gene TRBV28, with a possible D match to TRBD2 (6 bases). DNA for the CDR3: TGTGCCAGCAGCCCGGGACTCCGGCAAGAGACCCAGTACTTC. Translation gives CASSPGLRQETQYF.